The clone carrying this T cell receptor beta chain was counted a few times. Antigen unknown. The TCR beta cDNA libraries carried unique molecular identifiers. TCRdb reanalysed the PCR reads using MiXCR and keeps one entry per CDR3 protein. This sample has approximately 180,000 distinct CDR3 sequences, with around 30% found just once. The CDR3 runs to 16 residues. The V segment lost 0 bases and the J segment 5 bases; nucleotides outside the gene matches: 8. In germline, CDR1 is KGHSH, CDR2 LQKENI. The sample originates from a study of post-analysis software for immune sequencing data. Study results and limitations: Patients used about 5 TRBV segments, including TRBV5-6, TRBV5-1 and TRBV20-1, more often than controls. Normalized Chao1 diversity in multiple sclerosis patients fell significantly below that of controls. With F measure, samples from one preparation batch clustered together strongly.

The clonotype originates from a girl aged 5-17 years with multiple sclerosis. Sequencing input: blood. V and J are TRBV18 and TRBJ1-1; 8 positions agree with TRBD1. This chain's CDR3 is CASSPPTGQGWTEAFF. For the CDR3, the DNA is TGTGCCAGCTCACCACCGACCGGACAGGGATGGACTGAAGCTTTCTTT.